The source of this TCR beta chain is a study of tumor-infiltrating lymphocytes in oesophageal squamous cell carcinoma. TCRdb reprocessed the PCR reads via MiXCR and lists one record per CDR3 protein. Of around 15,000 distinct CDR3 sequences detected, more than 50% appear once; the ten largest clones hold over 15%. The CDR3 extends over 16 amino acids. Looked up from germline, CDR1 is SGHTA and CDR2 is FQGNSA. This clonotype showed up just once. One end of the junction is discordant with germline, which a read error may explain. The chain links TRBV7-2 to TRBJ2-3, with 13 bases aligning to TRBD2. The clonotype comes from a male donor with esophageal squamous cell carcinoma. The sequenced material came from esophageal tumor tissue. CDR3 amino acids: CASSLRTSGGRDEQLF. DNA of the CDR3: TGTGCCAGCAGCCTAAGGACTAGCGGGGGTAGGGATGAGCAGTTGTTC. Looking up the rest from reference TRBV7-2 and TRBJ2-3 gives the full variable domain: GAGVSQSPSNKVTEKGKDVELRCDPISGHTALYWYRQSLGQGLEFLIYFQGNSAPDKSGLPSDRFSAERTGGSVSTLTIQRTQQEDSAVYLCASSLRTSGGRDEQLFGPGTRLTVL.